One and the same sample provided the 3 T cell receptor beta chains below, sequenced in a study of cytomegalovirus exposure and HLA in healthy donors. The PCR employed 60 Vbeta primers together with 13 Jbeta primers. The repertoire was sequenced with immunoSEQ multiplex PCR; TCRdb's copy has only in-frame clones and lacks some. The repertoire holds just under 70,000 clones, with 75% to 85% as singletons. Sequencing used PBMCs. The receptors come from a human donor in good health.

This chain joins TRBV5-1 and TRBJ1-6, with TRBD1 matching over 9 bases. CDR1 and CDR2 from the germline V gene are SGHRS and YFSETQ. CDR3 size: 12 residues. V shed 4 bases, J shed 14 bases, and the junction held 4 bases outside the gene matches. The CDR3 protein is CASSPGTGTLHF. The CDR3 DNA reads as TGCGCCAGCAGCCCCGGGACAGGGACCCTCCACTTT.

J is TRBJ2-5 and V is TRBV6-6; 11 bases align to TRBD2. Germline V gene data show CDR1 as MNHNY and CDR2 as SVGAGI (reference sequence). This CDR3 contains 15 residues. V gave up 2 bases and J gave up 3 bases; unmatched junction bases: 2. DNA of the CDR3: TGTGCCAGCAGTTACGGGACTAGCGGCAAAGAGACCCAGTACTTC. It is translated as CASSYGTSGKETQYF.

This clone was seen a single time. This chain uses TRBV19 with TRBJ2-2; unclear D gene. Trimming cost V 7 bases and J 0 bases, with 9 bases left between them. CDR1 is LNHDA, CDR2 SQIVND, per germline (reference sequence). This CDR3 has 14 amino acids. The CDR3 DNA reads as TGTGCCAGTATCATGGCTCCGAACACCGGGGAGCTGTTTTTT. It encodes CASIMAPNTGELFF.